These 26 T cell receptor beta chains share one sample of origin, sequenced in a study of T-cell reconstitution after alpha-beta-depleted transplantation in children. The TCRbeta library incorporated unique molecular identifiers. TCRdb ran MiXCR on the PCR reads and lists one entry per CDR3 protein. This table has a few hundred thousand distinct CDR3 sequences, around 20% appearing once. This specimen was PBMCs, mostly from graft donor cells, taken 180 days after TCRalphabeta/CD19-depleted stem cell transplant. All receptors derive from a male patient between 10 and 17 years old who had a stem cell transplant for acute lymphoblastic leukemia, so the T cells may come from the graft donor.

This chain uses TRBV7-3 with TRBJ2-7; 9 bases are shared with TRBD1. Germline assignment: CDR1 SGHTA and CDR2 FQGTGA. Losses at the gene ends were 2 bases for V and 6 bases for J; bases not matched to a gene: 11. This CDR3 is built from 16 residues. The CDR3 bases are TGTGCCAGCAGCTTAGGGGGGACAGGGATCCGTCGCGAGCAGTACTTC. Protein product: CASSLGGTGIRREQYF.

The chain joins TRBV7-6 to TRBJ2-1; 10 nucleotides match TRBD1. CDR3 length equals 16 residues. J gave up 0 bases and V 3 bases, and 2 bases lay outside the gene matches. The germline gives CDR1 SGHVS, CDR2 FNYEAQ. DNA of the CDR3: TGTGCCAGCAGCTTCGGGACAGGGGTCTCCTACAATGAGCAGTTCTTC. It translates to CASSFGTGVSYNEQFF.

The gene calls are TRBV5-6 and TRBJ2-7; 10 bases are a match to TRBD1. The trim removed 2 bases at V and 3 bases at J, leaving 2 bases unmatched. Per the germline V gene, CDR1 is SGHDT and CDR2 is YYEEEE. This CDR3 comprises 14 residues. The CDR3 region has the DNA TGTGCCAGCAGCTTCGGGACAGGGGTCTACGAGCAGTACTTC. It yields the protein CASSFGTGVYEQYF.

This clonotype was observed a handful of times. This CDR3 is CASSLARVQGSSNQPQHF. CDR3 coding DNA: TGCGCCAGCAGCTTGGCTAGGGTACAGGGCTCCAGCAATCAGCCCCAGCATTTT. This chain joins TRBV5-1 and TRBJ1-5; TRBD1 might be the D (6 bases). Trimming shortened V by 0 bases and J by 1 base, and 17 bases separated the two germline ends. The germline V gene encodes CDR1 SGHRS and CDR2 YFSETQ. This CDR3 is built from 18 residues.

This clonotype came up a few times. The chain joins TRBV5-6 to TRBJ2-1; 11 bases match TRBD2. V lost 0 bases and J lost 6; bases outside the gene matches: 2. The length of the CDR3 is 15 residues. In germline, CDR1 is SGHDT, CDR2 YYEEEE. This chain's CDR3 is CASSLGGTSGNEQFF. DNA of the CDR3: TGTGCCAGCAGCTTGGGCGGGACTAGCGGCAATGAGCAGTTCTTC.

This clonotype came up many times. The rearrangement uses TRBV12-3 or TRBV12-4 and TRBJ1-1; D is ambiguous. This CDR3 is built from 13 residues. Trimming shortened V by 6 bases and J by 3 bases, and 11 bases separated the two germline ends. The CDR3 nucleotides read TGTGCCAGCAGCCTAGGACGGTACACTGAAGCTTTCTTT. It encodes CASSLGRYTEAFF.

This clonotype appeared a few times. V and J are TRBV20-1 and TRBJ2-7, with D possibly matching TRBD1 (6 bases). The CDR3 contains 13 residues. CDR1 and CDR2 from the germline V gene are DFQATT and SNEGSKA (reference sequence). V was cut by 3 bases and J by 4 bases, with 13 bases left in between. CDR3 DNA: TGCAGTGCTAGGCCTCCGCAGGGGTACGAGCAGTACTTC. Translation: CSARPPQGYEQYF.

This clonotype was detected a few times. The rearrangement joins TRBV14 to TRBJ1-1, with D possibly matching TRBD1 (5 bases). This CDR3 spans 14 amino acids. Germline lookup yields CDR1 SGHDN and CDR2 FVKESK. The V and J ends lost 2 bases and 8 bases respectively, with 15 bases between them. In DNA form, the CDR3 reads TGTGCCAGCAGCCAAAATTTACGCAGGGAGGAAGCTTTCTTT. Its protein is CASSQNLRREEAFF.

This clonotype was counted between two and nine times. The chain carries TRBV5-1 and TRBJ1-1, with a possible D match to TRBD1 (5 bases). Germline-derived CDR1 and CDR2 are SGHRS and YFSETQ. The CDR3 runs to 16 residues. Deletions cut 4 bases from V and 1 base from J, with 17 bases between. As DNA, the CDR3 is TGCGCCAGCAGCCGGAACCAGGGCGGGGGGAACACTGAAGCTTTCTTT. Translated: CASSRNQGGGNTEAFF.

The chain carries TRBV11-2 and TRBJ2-7; D remains unclear. Germline V gene sequence: CDR1 SGHAT, CDR2 FQNNGV. Between the trimmed V and J ends, which lost 0 bases and 7 bases, there was a span of 7 bases. This CDR3 contains 12 residues. CDR3 in amino acids: CASSLEFREQYF. CDR3 nucleotide sequence: TGTGCCAGCAGCTTAGAGTTCCGAGAGCAGTACTTC.

V and J are TRBV27 and TRBJ1-6; TRBD1 might be the D (5 bases). Trimming stripped 7 bases from V and 7 bases from J, with 17 bases between. The CDR3 runs to 15 residues. The V gene's germline CDR1 is MNHEY and CDR2 SMNVEV (reference sequence). The CDR3 coding sequence is TGTGCCAGCAATCGGGACGCAGGGCAAAATTCACCCCTCCACTTT. This sequence encodes CASNRDAGQNSPLHF.

This chain uses TRBV5-1 with TRBJ2-7, with D unresolved. The length of the CDR3 is 15 residues. CDR1 SGHRS and CDR2 YFSETQ come from the germline V gene. With 1 base removed from V and 2 bases from J, the gap between germline ends came to 13 bases. CDR3 sequence (DNA): TGCGCCAGCAGCTTGTCTGGCACTTTTACCTACGAGCAGTACTTC. The encoded protein is CASSLSGTFTYEQYF.

This clonotype was detected only a few times. This chain connects TRBV4-1 to TRBJ2-7; 7 bases map to TRBD1. Germline V gene lookup returns CDR1 MGHRA and CDR2 YSYEKL. CDR3 length: 14 residues. The J segment lost 7 bases and the V segment lost 3 bases, leaving 9 bases of the junction unmatched. The CDR3 spells CASSQAGGTREQYF. CDR3 DNA sequence: TGCGCCAGCAGCCAGGCAGGGGGTACTCGGGAGCAGTACTTC.

This clonotype was found a few times. This rearrangement joins TRBV2 to TRBJ2-1; TRBD2 agrees at 11 bases. V gave up 7 bases and J gave up 6 bases; unmatched junction bases: 5. Germline CDR1 is SNHLY and CDR2 is FYNNEI. This CDR3 has 14 residues. CDR3 sequence reads: CASTGLAGGNEQFF. DNA of the CDR3: TGTGCCAGCACCGGGCTAGCGGGAGGCAATGAGCAGTTCTTC.

The rearrangement joins TRBV7-8 to TRBJ2-1; tentative D call: TRBD2 (6 bases). With 5 bases removed from V and 0 bases from J, the gap between germline ends came to 23 bases. CDR1 is SGHVS, CDR2 FQNEAQ, per germline. This CDR3 region has 19 residues. Here the CDR3 reads CASSPRDFSTKSSYNEQFF. The CDR3 DNA is TGTGCCAGCAGCCCCCGGGACTTCTCTACGAAGAGCTCCTACAATGAGCAGTTCTTC.

This clonotype was seen a handful of times. The chain links TRBV15 to TRBJ2-5, with D possibly matching TRBD1 (6 bases). V was trimmed by 3 bases and J by 4 bases, leaving 9 bases between them. CDR3 length equals 13 residues. CDR1 and CDR2 (germline): LNHNV, YYDKDF (reference sequence). The chain's CDR3 is CATSRQGRETQYF. Here the CDR3 DNA reads TGTGCCACCAGCAGGCAGGGGAGAGAGACCCAGTACTTC.

The J gene is TRBJ2-4, the V gene TRBV28, with D maybe TRBD1 (6 bases). CDR3 length: 15 amino acids. Between the trimmed V and J ends, which lost 2 bases and 6 bases, there was a span of 14 bases. CDR1 is MDHEN and CDR2 is SYDVKM in the germline V gene. The CDR3 region has the DNA TGTGCCAGCAGTTTAAATGGGGGCGCGGCAAACATTCAGTACTTC. This encodes CASSLNGGAANIQYF.

This clonotype was seen more than once but under ten times. The chain recombines TRBV3-1 with TRBJ1-6; tentatively, D is TRBD1 (6 bases). With 4 bases removed from V and 7 bases from J, the gap between germline ends came to 11 bases. The CDR3 sequence is 14 residues long. CDR1 and CDR2 (germline): LGHDT, YNNKEL (reference sequence). The CDR3 DNA sequence: TGTGCCAGCAGCCGGGGACAAGGGAATTCACCCCTCCACTTT. Protein sequence: CASSRGQGNSPLHF.

J is TRBJ2-2 and V is TRBV12-3 or TRBV12-4; no definite D call. The CDR3 runs to 12 residues. V was cut by 7 bases and J by 0 bases, with 3 bases left in between. CDR3 nucleotide sequence: TGTGCCAGCAACGCGAACACCGGGGAGCTGTTTTTT. Its protein product is CASNANTGELFF.

The chain has TRBV20-1 and TRBJ2-5, with TRBD2 as a possible D gene (6 bases). The V and J ends lost 5 bases and 2 bases respectively, with 12 bases between them. The CDR3 spans 13 residues. The germline V gene has CDR1 DFQATT and CDR2 SNEGSKA (reference sequence). DNA of the CDR3: TGCAGTGCTCTTAGCGGAATACAAGAGACCCAGTACTTC. It is translated as CSALSGIQETQYF.

This clonotype appeared a few times. V usage is TRBV5-6 and J usage is TRBJ2-1, with 11 bases matching TRBD2. Germline trimming cut 4 bases from V and 1 base from J; bases unmatched to any gene: 7. The germline V gene encodes CDR1 SGHDT and CDR2 YYEEEE. The CDR3 loop spans 17 amino acids. CDR3 protein: CASSRTGLADSYNEQFF. The CDR3 DNA reads as TGTGCCAGCAGCCGGACGGGACTAGCGGATTCCTACAATGAGCAGTTCTTC.

The genes are TRBV27 and TRBJ2-7, with 9 bases aligning to TRBD2. V gave up 5 bases and J gave up 2 bases; unmatched junction bases: 4. Germline assignment: CDR1 MNHEY and CDR2 SMNVEV (reference sequence). The CDR3 has 14 residues. The CDR3 DNA sequence: TGTGCCAGCAGTAAGATAGCGGGAGCCTACGAGCAGTACTTC. Residues: CASSKIAGAYEQYF.

The chain has TRBV2 and TRBJ2-2; TRBD2 matches 10 bases. The CDR3 is made up of 15 amino acids. Germline lookup yields CDR1 SNHLY and CDR2 FYNNEI. Losses at the gene ends were 8 bases for V and 1 base for J; bases not matched to a gene: 4. CDR3 amino acids: CASVSGRQNTGELFF. In DNA form, the CDR3 reads TGTGCCAGCGTTAGCGGGAGGCAGAACACCGGGGAGCTGTTTTTT.

This clonotype has only a few counts. The rearrangement uses TRBV5-5 and TRBJ2-3; D remains ambiguous. The germline gives CDR1 SGHKS, CDR2 YYEKEE (reference sequence). V lost 2 bases, J lost 6 bases, and 10 bases lay in between. The CDR3 length is 13 residues. The CDR3 DNA reads as TGTGCCAGCAGCTTCTGGGTTCCGGATACGCAGTATTTT. This translates into CASSFWVPDTQYF.

The sample holds a few counts of this clonotype. V is TRBV21-1 and J is TRBJ2-5; the D call TRBD2 from the table was never checked on the DNA. TRBV21-1 is a recognized pseudogene. This CDR3 is 19 amino acids long. CDR3 in amino acids: CASRGSGRVGRVGQETQYF. In DNA form, the CDR3 reads TGTGCCAGCAGGGGTAGCGGGAGGGTCGGTAGGGTTGGCCAAGAGACCCAGTACTTC.

The chain carries TRBV10-3 and TRBJ2-1; D is perhaps TRBD1 (6 bases). The CDR3 extends over 15 amino acids. Between the trimmed V and J ends, which lost 6 bases and 0 bases, there was a span of 12 bases. CDR1 is ENHRY, CDR2 SYGVKD, per germline. Here the CDR3 DNA reads TGTGCCATCAGGGACAGTCTTAGCTCCTACAATGAGCAGTTCTTC. As protein: CAIRDSLSSYNEQFF.